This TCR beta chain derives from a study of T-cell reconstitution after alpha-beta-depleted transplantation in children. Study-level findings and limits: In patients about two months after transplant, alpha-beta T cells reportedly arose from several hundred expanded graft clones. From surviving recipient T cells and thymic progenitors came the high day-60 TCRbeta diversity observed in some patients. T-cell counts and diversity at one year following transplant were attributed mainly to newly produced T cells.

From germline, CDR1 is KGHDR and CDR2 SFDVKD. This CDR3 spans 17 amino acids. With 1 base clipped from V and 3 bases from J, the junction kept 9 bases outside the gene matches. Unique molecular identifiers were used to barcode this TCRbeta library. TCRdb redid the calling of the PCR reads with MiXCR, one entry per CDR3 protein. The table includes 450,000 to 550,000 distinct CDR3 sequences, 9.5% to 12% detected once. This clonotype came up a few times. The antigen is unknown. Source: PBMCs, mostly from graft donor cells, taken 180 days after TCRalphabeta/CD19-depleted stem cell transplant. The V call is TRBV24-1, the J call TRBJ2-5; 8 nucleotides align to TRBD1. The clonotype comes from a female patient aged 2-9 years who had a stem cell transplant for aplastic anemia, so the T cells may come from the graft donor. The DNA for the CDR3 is TGTGCCACCAGTGATTTCCCTCGACAGGGGCCTGAAGAGACCCAGTACTTC. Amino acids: CATSDFPRQGPEETQYF.